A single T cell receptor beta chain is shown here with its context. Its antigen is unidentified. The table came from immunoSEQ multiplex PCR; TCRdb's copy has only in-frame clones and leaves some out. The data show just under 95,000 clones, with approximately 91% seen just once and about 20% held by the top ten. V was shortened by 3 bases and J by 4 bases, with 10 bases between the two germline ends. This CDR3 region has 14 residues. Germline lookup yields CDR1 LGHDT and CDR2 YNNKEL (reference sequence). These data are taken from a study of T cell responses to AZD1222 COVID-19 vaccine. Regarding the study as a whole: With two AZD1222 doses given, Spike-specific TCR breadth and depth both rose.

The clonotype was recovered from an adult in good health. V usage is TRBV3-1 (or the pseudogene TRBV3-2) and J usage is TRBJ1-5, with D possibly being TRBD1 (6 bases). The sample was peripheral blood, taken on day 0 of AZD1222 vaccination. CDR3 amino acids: CASSQGHKNQPQHF. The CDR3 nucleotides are TGTGCCAGCAGCCAGGGACATAAGAATCAGCCCCAGCATTTT.